These 15 T cell receptor beta chains came from one sample sequenced in a study of blood T cell repertoires in COVID-19. Sequenced by immunoSEQ multiplex PCR; TCRdb stores in-frame clones only, minus some. The top ten hold less than 5% of the sample, which has about 140,000 clones, 82% seen once. The sequencing sample was made of peripheral blood. These receptors came from a woman of 80 years or more with acute or convalescent COVID-19.

The chain recombines TRBV5-8 with TRBJ2-3, with TRBD1 identical over 7 bases. CDR3 size: 15 residues. V lost 2 bases, J lost 0 bases, and 3 bases stayed unmatched. Germline CDR1 reads SGHTS; CDR2 reads YDEGEE. For the CDR3, the DNA is TGTGCCAGCAGCTTCAGGGGGACAAGCACAGATACGCAGTATTTT. Its translation is CASSFRGTSTDTQYF.

This clone was observed a few times. CDR3 in amino acids: CASRGLAGIGNEQFF. CDR3 in DNA: TGTGCCAGCAGGGGTCTGGCGGGGATCGGCAACGAGCAGTTCTTC. The V gene is TRBV6-5, the J gene TRBJ2-1; tentatively, D is TRBD2 (6 bases). The V and J ends lost 6 bases and 10 bases respectively, with 22 bases between them. The CDR3 length is 15 residues. Germline V lookup: CDR1 MNHEY, CDR2 SVGAGI.

This sequence joins TRBV5-1 and TRBJ2-3; 10 nucleotides agree with TRBD2. There are 18 residues in the CDR3. Per germline, CDR1 SGHRS and CDR2 YFSETQ. After removal of 4 bases from V and 0 bases from J, the junction contained 11 bases not matched to a gene. The CDR3 is CASSASAVLAGSTDTQYF. Here the CDR3 DNA reads TGCGCCAGCAGCGCCTCCGCCGTACTAGCGGGAAGCACAGATACGCAGTATTTT. Variable domain in full (rest from reference TRBV5-1 and TRBJ2-3): KAGVTQTPRYLIKTRGQQVTLSCSPISGHRSVSWYQQTPGQGLQFLFEYFSETQRNKGNFPGRFSGRQFSNSRSEMNVSTLELGDSALYLCASSASAVLAGSTDTQYFGPGTRLTVL.

This clone was found once. The rearrangement joins TRBV20-1 to TRBJ1-4; D may be TRBD1 (6 bases). The CDR3 length is 13 residues. Germline V gives CDR1 DFQATT, CDR2 SNEGSKA (reference sequence). Trimming removed 3 bases at V and 7 bases at J, with 12 bases between. The CDR3 coding sequence is TGCAGTGCTAGTCAGGGGCTGAGTGAAAAACTGTTTTTT. It encodes CSASQGLSEKLFF.

The rearrangement uses TRBV15 and TRBJ1-6, with D uncertain. This CDR3 contains 15 residues. The germline V gene has CDR1 LNHNV and CDR2 YYDKDF (reference sequence). V lost 1 base, J lost 11 bases, and 15 bases lay in between. CDR3 DNA sequence: TGTGCCACCAGCAGAGGAAAAGCCTCCGCGACACCCCTCCACTTT. Its protein product is CATSRGKASATPLHF.

This clone was seen more than once but under ten times. V gene TRBV10-1 combines with J gene TRBJ2-7, with D possibly being TRBD1 (6 bases). Trimming removed 4 bases at V and 0 bases at J, with 7 bases between. Germline assignment: CDR1 WNHNN and CDR2 SYGVQD (reference sequence). This CDR3 is 13 amino acids long. The CDR3 loop is CASSGQVSYEQYF. The CDR3 nucleotides are TGCGCCAGCAGTGGACAGGTCTCCTACGAGCAGTACTTC.

This chain uses TRBV5-1 with TRBJ2-1, with D possibly matching TRBD2 (6 bases). In germline, CDR1 is SGHRS, CDR2 YFSETQ. V was clipped by 0 bases and J by 5 bases, with 18 bases between them. CDR3 size: 17 residues. CDR3 loop: CASSLGLIGGFDNEQFF. The CDR3 bases are TGCGCCAGCAGCTTGGGCCTTATCGGGGGTTTCGACAATGAGCAGTTCTTC.

This clone was picked up a small number of times. This chain uses TRBV5-1 with TRBJ2-5; 10 bases are shared with TRBD2. V lost 6 bases, J lost 3 bases, and 5 bases stayed unmatched. CDR1 and CDR2 from the germline V gene are SGHRS and YFSETQ. The CDR3 is 14 residues long. In DNA form, the CDR3 reads TGCGCCAGCACCACAAGCGGGGGGGAAGAGACCCAGTACTTC. It yields the protein CASTTSGGEETQYF.

V usage is TRBV5-1 and J usage is TRBJ2-5, with D possibly being TRBD2 (5 bases). The CDR3 extends over 17 amino acids. Germline V gives CDR1 SGHRS, CDR2 YFSETQ. Trimming pared 1 base from V and 2 bases from J, leaving 18 bases between. The CDR3 nucleotides read TGCGCCAGCAGCTTGTCCTCTAGCACAACCCTTCAAGAGACCCAGTACTTC. Translation gives CASSLSSSTTLQETQYF.

The chain joins TRBV11-2 to TRBJ2-7; D gene unclear. The CDR3 covers 12 residues. CDR1 is SGHAT and CDR2 is FQNNGV in the germline V gene. V lost 1 base and J 5 bases, leaving 6 bases between the germline ends. In DNA form, the CDR3 reads TGTGCCAGCAGCTTAGTTCTCCACGAGCAGTACTTC. It encodes CASSLVLHEQYF.

This clone was picked up one time. The CDR3 sequence is CASTALAGKRLFEQFF. The CDR3 DNA reads as TGTGCCAGCACCGCCCTAGCGGGGAAGAGGTTGTTTGAGCAGTTCTTC. The chain uses TRBV27 and TRBJ2-1; 9 nucleotides match TRBD2. The CDR3 is 16 residues long. Germline V gives CDR1 MNHEY, CDR2 SMNVEV (reference sequence). J lost 9 bases, V lost 7 bases, and 16 bases had no gene match.

V and J are TRBV24-1 and TRBJ2-1; D might be TRBD2 (6 bases). The CDR3 runs to 16 residues. V gave up 2 bases and J gave up 0 bases, with 10 bases separating them. CDR1 is KGHDR and CDR2 is SFDVKD in the germline V gene. The CDR3 sequence: CATSDYSGSSYNEQFF. As DNA, the CDR3 is TGTGCCACCAGTGATTATTCCGGGAGCTCCTACAATGAGCAGTTCTTC.

The J gene is TRBJ2-3, the V gene TRBV25-1; TRBD1 aligns across 7 bases. This CDR3 is 14 amino acids long. V shed 7 bases, J shed 6 bases, and the junction held 10 bases outside the gene matches. The germline V gene encodes CDR1 MGHDK and CDR2 SYGVNS. The CDR3 protein is CASTPTGLWDTQYF. The CDR3 coding sequence is TGTGCCAGCACTCCGACAGGGTTGTGGGATACGCAGTATTTT.

V and J are TRBV27 and TRBJ1-4; D is ambiguous. The CDR3 extends over 13 amino acids. CDR1 and CDR2 (germline): MNHEY, SMNVEV (reference sequence). Trimming took 4 bases from V and 7 from J, leaving 10 bases between them. This chain's CDR3 is CASSSLWSEKLFF. As DNA, the CDR3 is TGTGCCAGCAGTTCGCTATGGAGTGAAAAACTGTTTTTT.

V and J are TRBV11-2 and TRBJ2-5; 9 bases match TRBD1. From germline, CDR1 is SGHAT and CDR2 FQNNGV. CDR3 length equals 16 residues. V lost 1 base, J lost 5 bases, and 8 bases stayed unmatched. In nucleotides, the CDR3 is TGTGCCAGCAGCTTAGCGGGGACAGGGCGAGGGGAGACCCAGTACTTC. It specifies CASSLAGTGRGETQYF.